This T cell receptor beta chain was captured in a study of blood T cell repertoires in COVID-19. Study in general: From T cells, B-cell-depleted T cells, or PBMCs came the material, which was cDNA or gDNA.

With 1 base removed from V and 5 bases from J, the gap between germline ends came to 10 bases. Germline V lookup: CDR1 SGDLS, CDR2 YYNGEE. This CDR3 contains 15 residues. Original methodology: Amplification from reference gene primers served as the basis for estimated nucleated cell counts. Using immunoSEQ multiplex PCR, the repertoire was profiled, and TCRdb retains in-frame clones only, with some absent. That table furnishes V, J and clone size, whereas the DNA furnished D and trimming. There are roughly 250,000 clones in the sample; less than 90% occur only once, and 9.5% to 15% lies in the top ten. It was during active infection that Seattle patients were enrolled and then longitudinally followed.

This receptor was obtained from a woman aged 25 to 39 with COVID-19, enrolled during active disease. This rearrangement joins TRBV9 to TRBJ1-6; D gene uncertain. Sequenced material: peripheral blood. This CDR3 reads CASSVSRQNNSPLHF. As DNA, the CDR3 is TGTGCCAGCAGCGTATCGCGGCAGAATAATTCACCCCTCCACTTT.